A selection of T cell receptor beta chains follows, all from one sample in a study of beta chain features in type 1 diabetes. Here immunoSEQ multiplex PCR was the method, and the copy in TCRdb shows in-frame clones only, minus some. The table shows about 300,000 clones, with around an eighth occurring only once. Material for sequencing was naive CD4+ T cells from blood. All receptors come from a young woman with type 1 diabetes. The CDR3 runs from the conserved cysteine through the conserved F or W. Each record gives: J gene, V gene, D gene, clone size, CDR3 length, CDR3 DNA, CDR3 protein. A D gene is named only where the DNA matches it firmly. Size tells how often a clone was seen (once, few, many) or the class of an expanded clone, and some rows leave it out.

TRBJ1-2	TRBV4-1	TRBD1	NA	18	TGCGCCAGCAGCACTCCCGGGACAGGGGGCCCGGTGGGCTATGGCTACACCTTC	CASSTPGTGGPVGYGYTF
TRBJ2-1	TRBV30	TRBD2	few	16	TGTGCCTGGAGAGGTAGACTAGCGGCCTCCTACAATGAGCAGTTCTTC	CAWRGRLAASYNEQFF
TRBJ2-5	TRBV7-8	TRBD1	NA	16	TGTGCCAGCAGCTTAAGGGGGCCTCCCTTCGGGGAGACCCAGTACTTC	CASSLRGPPFGETQYF
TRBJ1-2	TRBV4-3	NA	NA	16	TGCGCCAGCAGCCAAGATCGGAGGGAAGCTAACTATGGCTACACCTTC	CASSQDRREANYGYTF
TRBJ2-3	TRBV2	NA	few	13	TGTGCCAGCAGGCGGTACGGCACAGATACGCAGTATTTT	CASRRYGTDTQYF
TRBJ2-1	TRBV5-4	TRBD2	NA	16	TGTGCCAGCAGCCCGGGTGGACTAGCGGGAGAAACCGAGCAGTTCTTC	CASSPGGLAGETEQFF
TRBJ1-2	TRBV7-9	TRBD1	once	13	TGTGCCAGCACCGCTGGGGGACAGGCTGGCTACACCTTC	CASTAGGQAGYTF
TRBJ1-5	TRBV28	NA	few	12	TGTGCCAGCACCCTCCGGGGGCAGCCCCAGCATTTT	CASTLRGQPQHF
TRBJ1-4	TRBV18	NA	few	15	TGTGCCAGCTCATCCGAAGGGACTCCAGGAGAGAAACTGTTTTTT	CASSSEGTPGEKLFF
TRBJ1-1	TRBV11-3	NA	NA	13	TGTGCCAGCAGCTTAGTCTATGGTGCTGAAGCTTTCTTT	CASSLVYGAEAFF
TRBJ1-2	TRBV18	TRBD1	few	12	TGTGCCAGCTCACCGGACAGGGACGGCTACACCTTC	CASSPDRDGYTF
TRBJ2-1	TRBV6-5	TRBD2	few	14	TGTGCCAGCAGTTACTCTGGGACTAGGGTTGGGCAGTTCTTC	CASSYSGTRVGQFF
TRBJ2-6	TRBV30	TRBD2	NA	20	TGTGCCTGGAGGTCCCCCCGGACTAGCGGGAGGGCTCAAGGGGCCAACGTCCTGACTTTC	CAWRSPRTSGRAQGANVLTF
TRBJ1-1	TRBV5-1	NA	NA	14	TGCGCCAGCAGCTGGGGACCGCAGCGGGCTGAAGCTTTCTTT	CASSWGPQRAEAFF
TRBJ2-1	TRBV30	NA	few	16	TGTGCCTGGATCCCCCCCGGGAGCCTAACCTACAATGAGCAGTTCTTC	CAWIPPGSLTYNEQFF
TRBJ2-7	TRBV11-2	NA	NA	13	TGTGCCAGCAGCTTAGCCAGGGTCTACGAGCAGTACTTC	CASSLARVYEQYF
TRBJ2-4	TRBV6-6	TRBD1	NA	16	TGTGCCAGCGTAAGGGGACAGGGGGCGGCCAAAAACATTCAGTACTTC	CASVRGQGAAKNIQYF
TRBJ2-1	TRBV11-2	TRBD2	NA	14	TGTGCCAGCAGCTGGGTAGCGGGATACAATGAGCAGTTCTTC	CASSWVAGYNEQFF
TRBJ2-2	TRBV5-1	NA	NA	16	TGCGCCAGCAGCTTGGGACAGACCGTGAACACCGGGGAGCTGTTTTTT	CASSLGQTVNTGELFF
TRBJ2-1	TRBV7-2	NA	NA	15	TGTGCCAGCAGCCGCTTCCAGGGGTACTACAATGAGCAGTTCTTC	CASSRFQGYYNEQFF
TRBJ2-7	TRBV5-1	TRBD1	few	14	TGCGCCAGCAGCGCAGCGGACAGGGACTACGAGCAGTACTTC	CASSAADRDYEQYF
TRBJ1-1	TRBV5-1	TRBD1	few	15	TGCGCCAGCAGCTCGCTACAGGGGATCAACACTGAAGCTTTCTTT	CASSSLQGINTEAFF
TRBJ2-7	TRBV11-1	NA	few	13	TGTGCCAGCACCCCGCTTGGGCACTACGAGCAGTACTTC	CASTPLGHYEQYF
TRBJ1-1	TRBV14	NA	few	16	TGTGCCAGCAGCCAAGCTCTGGGTGCGGTGAACACTGAAGCTTTCTTT	CASSQALGAVNTEAFF
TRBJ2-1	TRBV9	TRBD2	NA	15	TGTGCCAGCAGCGTAGAGGGAGGGAGCGGCAATGAGCAGTTCTTC	CASSVEGGSGNEQFF
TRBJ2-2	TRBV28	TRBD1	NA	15	TGTGCCAGCAGTTTTGGGACAGCCTTCACCGGGGAGCTGTTTTTT	CASSFGTAFTGELFF
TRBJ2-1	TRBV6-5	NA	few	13	TGTGCCAGCAGTTTAAGCGGGTACAATGAGCAGTTCTTC	CASSLSGYNEQFF
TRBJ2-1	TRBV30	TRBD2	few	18	TGTGCCTGGAGTGTACAGCGGACTAGCGCCCTCTCCTACAATGAGCAGTTCTTC	CAWSVQRTSALSYNEQFF
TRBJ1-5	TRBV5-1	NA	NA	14	TGCGCCAGCAGCCCGGGGGGTAGCAATCAGCCCCAGCATTTT	CASSPGGSNQPQHF
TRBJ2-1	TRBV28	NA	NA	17	TGTGCCAGCAGTGGGGAGAACAGCCGATCCCTACACAATGAGCAGTTCTTC	CASSGENSRSLHNEQFF
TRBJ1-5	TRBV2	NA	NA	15	TGTGCCAGCAGTGATGAAGCGGGCTTCAATCAGCCCCAGCATTTT	CASSDEAGFNQPQHF
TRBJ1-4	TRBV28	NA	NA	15	TGTGCCAGCAGTCCCCCGGACACCTTTAATGAAAAACTGTTTTTT	CASSPPDTFNEKLFF
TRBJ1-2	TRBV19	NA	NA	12	TGTGCCGCCCAGGGTTATAACTATGGCTACACCTTC	CAAQGYNYGYTF
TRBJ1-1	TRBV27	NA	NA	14	TGTGCCAGCAGTTTTTGGGGGCAAAACACTGAAGCTTTCTTT	CASSFWGQNTEAFF
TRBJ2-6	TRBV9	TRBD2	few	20	TGTGCCAGCAGCCCCGGATCTAGCGGGAGGTCAAGCTCTGGGGCCAACGTCCTGACTTTC	CASSPGSSGRSSSGANVLTF
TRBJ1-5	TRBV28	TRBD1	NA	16	TGTGCCAGCAGTTCACCGGACAGGGAATACAATCAGCCCCAGCATTTT	CASSSPDREYNQPQHF
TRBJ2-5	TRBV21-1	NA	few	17	TGTGCCAGCAGCAAATCGGCAACGGGACTAGCGGCAGAGACCCAGTACTTC	CASSKSATGLAAETQYF
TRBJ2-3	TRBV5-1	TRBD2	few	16	TGCGCCAGCAGCCTACGGACTAGCGGGAGCACAGATACGCAGTATTTT	CASSLRTSGSTDTQYF
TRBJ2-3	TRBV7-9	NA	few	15	TGTGCCAGCAGCTTACAGCAGGGTGGCACAGATACGCAGTATTTT	CASSLQQGGTDTQYF
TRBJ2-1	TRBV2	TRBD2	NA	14	TGTGCCAGCAGGCCCCTAGCGGGATTCAATGAGCAGTTCTTC	CASRPLAGFNEQFF